This TCR beta chain was obtained from a study of radiation and T cells in renal cell carcinoma. Study-level results: Baseline intratumoral clonotype presence is unknown without pretreatment biopsies.

Time point of the sample: blood 4 weeks post-SBRT, at nephrectomy. Treatment indicated: 15 Gy SBRT to primary tumor, nephrectomy 4 weeks later. Nephrectomy followed 15 Gy stereotactic body radiation by 4 weeks. Profiled with immunoSEQ multiplex PCR; TCRdb holds only in-frame clones, not every one. The sample holds around 99,000 clones, roughly 82% seen once. For this clone: The antigen is unknown.

V lost 5 bases and J 5 bases, leaving 5 bases between the germline ends. In germline, CDR1 is SEHNR, CDR2 FQNEAQ (reference sequence). The CDR3 is 11 residues long. The sequences come from blood, collected from a patient whose treatment included radiotherapy and nephrectomy. The chain recombines TRBV7-9 with TRBJ2-3; D is ambiguous. The sequence came from a man aged 55 to 70 with renal cell carcinoma. The chain's CDR3 is CASSPVDTQYF. CDR3 coding DNA: TGTGCCAGCAGCCCCGTAGATACGCAGTATTTT.